These 19 T cell receptor beta chains came from one sample sequenced in a study of T cell clonality in common variable immunodeficiency. Libraries were prepared by immunoSEQ multiplex PCR; TCRdb keeps only in-frame clonotypes and omits some of them. Altogether about 39,000 clones were found in the sample, and no singletons occur. Sequenced sample: peripheral blood mononuclear cells. These receptors were taken from a person aged 18 to 75 in good health.

This clone showed up many times. At one of its ends the junction is not consistent with the germline gene, which may arise from a read error. With the read ending 3 residues before the CDR3 end, the germline J gene is used to fill in that end. The rearrangement joins TRBV6-1 to TRBJ1-1; 7 positions agree with TRBD1. This CDR3 is built from 14 residues. Germline V lookup: CDR1 MNHNS, CDR2 SASEGT. The CDR3 DNA, read in part, is TGTGCCAGCAGTGTTGACAGGGTGAAGACTGAA. This translates into CASSVDRVKTE. The entire CDR3 sequence reads CASSVDRVKTEAFF.

With regard to this clone: The sequence runs out 3 residues before the end of the CDR3; the remainder is reconstructed from the germline J gene. This chain connects TRBV19 to TRBJ1-1; 7 nucleotides line up with TRBD1. From germline, CDR1 is LNHDA and CDR2 SQIVND (reference sequence). The CDR3 has 16 amino acids. Trimming cost V 3 bases and J 1 base; bases outside gene matches: 8. CDR3 protein: CASSMGQTGPNTEAFF. CDR3 bases read: TGTGCCAGTAGTATGGGCCAGACAGGGCCGAACACTGAA.

This clone occurred many times. The CDR3 end is not reached by the read, which stops 3 residues before it; the germline J gene fills it in. The chain combines TRBV7-3 with TRBJ2-1; maybe TRBD2 (5 bases). The CDR3 runs to 17 residues. The V and J ends lost 1 base and 1 base respectively, with 14 bases between them. Germline assignment: CDR1 SGHTA and CDR2 FQGTGA. The CDR3 bases that were read are TGTGCCAGCAGCTTAAGTGCGGGCGCATTTTCCTACAATGAG. Translated: CASSLSAGAFSYNE. From start to end, the CDR3 is CASSLSAGAFSYNEQFF.

This clone was seen only a few times. A junction end diverges from the germline sequence, so it may reflect a read error. From the germline J gene comes the end of the CDR3, since the read stops 3 residues before it. This chain joins TRBV16 and TRBJ1-1, with D uncertain. In germline, CDR1 is KGHSY, CDR2 FQNENV. The CDR3 runs 12 residues. Here the CDR3 reads CASSPGNAEAFF. The sequenced CDR3 bases are TGTGCCAGCAGCCCGGGGAACGCTGAA.

CDR3 amino acids: CASSPRGGPTDTQYF. CDR3 DNA, as far as it was read: TGTGCCAGCAGCCCTCGGGGGGGCCCCACAGATACG. The V call is TRBV7-9, the J call TRBJ2-3, with 8 nucleotides matching TRBD2. The read finishes 3 residues shy of the CDR3 end, and the germline J gene is used to complete it. The V segment lost 5 bases and the J segment 2 bases; nucleotides outside the gene matches: 6. The CDR3 runs to 15 residues. From germline, CDR1 is SEHNR and CDR2 FQNEAQ (reference sequence).

Many counts were recorded for this clone. The CDR3 end is not reached by the read, which stops 3 residues before it; the germline J gene fills it in. The rearrangement uses TRBV12-3 or TRBV12-4 and TRBJ1-2, with a weak D call TRBD1 (5 bases). The CDR3 is 15 amino acids. V dropped 3 bases and J dropped 1 base, with 12 bases sitting between them. This chain's CDR3 is CASSFSGKGNYGYTF. CDR3 bases read: TGTGCCAGCAGTTTTTCAGGGAAGGGTAACTATGGC.

In its sample, this clone was seen many times. The read terminates 3 residues before the CDR3 end, so the remaining end is supplied by the germline J gene. The chain uses TRBV5-1 and TRBJ1-2; a possible D gene is TRBD1 (6 bases). CDR3 length equals 15 residues. Germline V gene data show CDR1 as SGHRS and CDR2 as YFSETQ. Partial CDR3 DNA: TGCGCCAGCAGCTTGATTGTCTCAGGGGAGTTGGGC. It yields the protein CASSLIVSGELG. The CDR3 reads in full as CASSLIVSGELGYTF. The full variable domain, its missing parts supplied by reference TRBV5-1 and TRBJ1-2, is KAGVTQTPRYLIKTRGQQVTLSCSPISGHRSVSWYQQTPGQGLQFLFEYFSETQRNKGNFPGRFSGRQFSNSRSEMNVSTLELGDSALYLCASSLIVSGELGYTFGSGTRLTVV.

This clone showed up many times. The CDR3 end is not reached by the read, which stops 3 residues before it; the germline J gene fills it in. V is TRBV4-2 and J is TRBJ2-1; 10 bases are shared with TRBD2. This CDR3 region has 19 residues. Per germline, CDR1 LGHNA and CDR2 YNFKEQ. Trimming took 0 bases from V and 2 from J; bases not matched to a gene: 10. The CDR3 loop is CASSQDSGLAVPTYNEQFF. The covered CDR3 bases are TGTGCCAGCAGCCAAGATTCCGGACTAGCGGTCCCCACCTACAATGAG.

This clone was seen repeatedly, ten times or more. The read halts 3 residues ahead of the CDR3 end, with the missing end drawn from the germline J gene. V gene TRBV14 combines with J gene TRBJ2-3, with TRBD2 matching over 7 bases. Per germline, CDR1 SGHDN and CDR2 FVKESK. This CDR3 contains 16 residues. V lost 2 bases to trimming and J lost 1 base; unmatched junction nucleotides: 6. The CDR3: CASSQFAGVGTDTQYF. The CDR3 DNA, read in part, is TGTGCCAGCAGCCAATTCGCGGGAGTCGGCACAGATACG. The full variable domain, its missing parts supplied by reference TRBV14 and TRBJ2-3, is EAGVTQFPSHSVIEKGQTVTLRCDPISGHDNLYWYRRVMGKEIKFLLHFVKESKQDESGMPNNRFLAERTGGTYSTLKVQPAELEDSGVYFCASSQFAGVGTDTQYFGPGTRLTVL.

In its sample, this clone was seen many times. The CDR3 goes on 3 residues after the read ends, and that part is filled in from the germline J gene. V and J are TRBV19 and TRBJ2-3; possibly TRBD1 for D (6 bases). CDR3 size: 15 residues. The germline V and J ends were trimmed by 3 bases and 0 bases, with 10 bases remaining between them. CDR1 is LNHDA and CDR2 is SQIVND in the germline V gene (reference sequence). CDR3 bases read: TGTGCCAGTAGTATCGCAGGGGCCAGCACAGATACG. It yields the protein CASSIAGASTDT. The whole CDR3 protein reads CASSIAGASTDTQYF.

The sample holds many counts of this clone. The CDR3 is cut off 3 residues early in the read; its end comes from the germline J gene. The chain has TRBV20-1 and TRBJ1-5, with D tentatively TRBD1 (6 bases). Trimming removed 3 bases at V and 1 base at J, with 16 bases between. The germline gives CDR1 DFQATT, CDR2 SNEGSKA (reference sequence). This CDR3 region has 16 residues. CDR3 DNA (partial): TGCAGTGCTAGTTGGGCGGGGGCGAACAGCAATCAGCCC. This translates into CSASWAGANSNQP. The CDR3 reads in full as CSASWAGANSNQPQHF.

There are many counts of this clone. Coverage ceases 3 residues before the CDR3 finishes, and the germline J gene fills in the end. The rearrangement joins TRBV19 to TRBJ2-5; 13 bases are a match to TRBD2. V shed 8 bases and J 3 bases; nucleotides not matched to a gene: 3. The CDR3 extends over 14 amino acids. CDR1 and CDR2 from the germline V gene are LNHDA and SQIVND (reference sequence). Incomplete CDR3 DNA: TGTGCCAGTTCCGGGACTAGCGGGAAAGAGACC. Translated, it gives CASSGTSGKET. The CDR3 in full is CASSGTSGKETQYF.

On this clone itself: The DNA ends 3 residues before the CDR3 does, and the rest of the CDR3 is filled in from the germline J gene. This chain joins TRBV7-9 and TRBJ1-2; D is possibly TRBD1 (5 bases). CDR1 and CDR2 from the germline V gene are SEHNR and FQNEAQ (reference sequence). This CDR3 region has 14 residues. The V gene lost 8 bases and the J gene lost 4 bases, with 17 bases spanning the gap. Partial CDR3 DNA: TGTGCCAGCGACCTCCCCCCCCAGGGCTATGGC. This encodes CASDLPPQGYG. The complete CDR3 sequence is CASDLPPQGYGYTF.

This clone has only a few counts. From the germline J gene comes the end of the CDR3, since the read stops 3 residues before it. V is TRBV5-1 and J is TRBJ1-6; a possible D gene is TRBD1 (5 bases). The germline V and J ends were trimmed by 4 bases and 5 bases, with 22 bases remaining between them. Germline V gene sequence: CDR1 SGHRS, CDR2 YFSETQ. The CDR3 contains 18 residues. CDR3 loop: CASSPGDRQLLDNSPLHF. The part of the CDR3 DNA that was read is TGCGCCAGCAGCCCCGGAGACAGACAACTACTTGATAATTCACCC. Full variable domain (remainder filled in from reference TRBV5-1 and TRBJ1-6): KAGVTQTPRYLIKTRGQQVTLSCSPISGHRSVSWYQQTPGQGLQFLFEYFSETQRNKGNFPGRFSGRQFSNSRSEMNVSTLELGDSALYLCASSPGDRQLLDNSPLHFGNGTRLTVT.

This clone was detected many times. Read sequence stops 3 residues before the CDR3 end, and the germline J gene provides the missing end. The rearrangement joins TRBV30 to TRBJ2-3; D is perhaps TRBD1 (6 bases). Between the trimmed V and J ends, which lost 0 bases and 1 base, there was a span of 14 bases. CDR3 length: 16 residues. Germline CDR1 and CDR2: GTSNPN and SVGIG (reference sequence). The CDR3: CAWSVPRGWGTDTQYF. The CDR3 bases that were read are TGTGCCTGGAGTGTCCCCAGGGGATGGGGCACAGATACG.

This clone was seen repeatedly, ten times or more. The read gets to within 3 residues of the CDR3 end, and the germline J gene fills in the rest. V gene TRBV7-2 combines with J gene TRBJ1-2, with 8 bases fitting TRBD1. Germline trimming cut 5 bases from V and 6 bases from J; bases unmatched to any gene: 5. There are 13 residues in the CDR3. The germline gives CDR1 SGHTA, CDR2 FQGNSA. The CDR3 bases that were read are TGTGCCAGCAGCGGGAACAGGGGGGATGGC. Encoded protein: CASSGNRGDG. From start to end, the CDR3 is CASSGNRGDGYTF. Full variable domain (missing parts from reference TRBV7-2 and TRBJ1-2): GAGVSQSPSNKVTEKGKDVELRCDPISGHTALYWYRQSLGQGLEFLIYFQGNSAPDKSGLPSDRFSAERTGGSVSTLTIQRTQQEDSAVYLCASSGNRGDGYTFGSGTRLTVV.

CDR3 sequence: CASSLDRLLSTDTQYF. The CDR3 DNA, read in part, is TGCGCCAGCAGCCTGGACAGGCTCCTTAGCACAGATACG. The chain employs TRBV5-1 and TRBJ2-3; 7 bases are a match to TRBD1. The read ends 3 residues shy of where the CDR3 ends; the end is completed using the germline J gene. Trimming at V came to 4 bases and at J to 0 bases, leaving 8 bases not matched to a gene. The CDR3 consists of 16 residues. From germline, CDR1 is SGHRS and CDR2 YFSETQ.

This clone was found many times. CDR3 loop: CASSFSRGQRIEKLFF. CDR3 DNA, as far as it was read: TGCGCCAGCAGCTTCAGTCGGGGACAGCGGATCGAAAAA. The rearrangement uses TRBV5-1 and TRBJ1-4; 7 positions match TRBD1. The read halts 3 residues ahead of the CDR3 end, with the missing end drawn from the germline J gene. CDR1 and CDR2 (germline): SGHRS, YFSETQ. CDR3 size: 16 residues. Germline trimming cut 2 bases from V and 8 bases from J; bases unmatched to any gene: 12.

With respect to this clone: Coverage ceases 3 residues before the CDR3 finishes, and the germline J gene fills in the end. The chain recombines TRBV19 with TRBJ1-5; the D gene is possibly TRBD1 (5 bases). Germline V gene data show CDR1 as LNHDA and CDR2 as SQIVND (reference sequence). The CDR3 sequence is 13 residues long. Trimming took 9 bases from V and 5 from J, leaving 14 bases between them. CDR3 region: CASRKQVHQPQHF. Incomplete CDR3 DNA: TGTGCCAGCCGGAAACAGGTTCATCAGCCC.